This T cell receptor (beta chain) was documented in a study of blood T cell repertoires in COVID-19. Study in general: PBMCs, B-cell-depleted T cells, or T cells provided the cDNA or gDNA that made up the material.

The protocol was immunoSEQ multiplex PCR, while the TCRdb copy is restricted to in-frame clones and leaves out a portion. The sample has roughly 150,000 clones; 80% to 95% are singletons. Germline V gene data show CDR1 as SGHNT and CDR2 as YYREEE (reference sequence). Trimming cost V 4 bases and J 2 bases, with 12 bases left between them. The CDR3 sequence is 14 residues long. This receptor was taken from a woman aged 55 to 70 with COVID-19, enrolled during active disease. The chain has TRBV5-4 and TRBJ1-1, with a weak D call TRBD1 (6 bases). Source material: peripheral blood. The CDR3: CASSPDSLNTEAFF. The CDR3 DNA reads TGTGCCAGCAGCCCGGACAGCCTAAACACTGAAGCTTTCTTT.